This TCR beta chain was sequenced in a study of neurological immune-mediated disorders. This clonotype showed up just a few times. What it recognizes is unknown. The time point was: longitudinal time-point 1 (baseline). Unsorted libraries were prepared from 2 million PBMCs held at -80 C. Trimming removed 0 bases at V and 8 bases at J, with 16 bases between. Germline V gene data show CDR1 as MNHNS and CDR2 as SASEGT. This CDR3 comprises 15 residues. Findings and caveats of the study: The most TCR clonal expansion was seen in HTLV-1-associated myelopathy, and the least was seen in multiple sclerosis, which fell below healthy controls.

5'RACE with 10-nucleotide random UMIs produced the cDNA. One entry per CDR3 protein results from TCRdb running MiXCR on the 5' RACE reads. The sample records tens of thousands of distinct CDR3 sequences, roughly an eighth being singletons. The V and J genes are TRBV6-1 and TRBJ1-2; D perhaps matches TRBD1 (5 bases). This sequence originates from a female donor with HTLV-1-associated myelopathy (HAM/TSP). Source material: PBMCs. The CDR3 DNA follows: TGTGCCAGCAGTGAAGCGAATTTCGGGACCGGGGGCTACACCTTC. Protein: CASSEANFGTGGYTF.